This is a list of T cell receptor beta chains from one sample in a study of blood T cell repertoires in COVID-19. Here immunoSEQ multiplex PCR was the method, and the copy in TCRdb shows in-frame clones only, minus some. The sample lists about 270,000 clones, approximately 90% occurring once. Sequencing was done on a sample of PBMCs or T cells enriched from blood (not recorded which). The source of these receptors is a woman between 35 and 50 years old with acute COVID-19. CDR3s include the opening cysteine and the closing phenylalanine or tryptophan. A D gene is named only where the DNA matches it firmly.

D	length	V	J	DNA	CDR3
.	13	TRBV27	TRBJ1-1	TGTGCCCGCTCTGGGGGGGTTCCGTGTGAAGCTTTCTTT	CARSGGVPCEAFF
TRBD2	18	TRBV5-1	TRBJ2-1	TGCGCCAGCAGCCATGGGACTAGCGGGTGGGTATCCTACAATGAGCAGTTCTTC	CASSHGTSGWVSYNEQFF
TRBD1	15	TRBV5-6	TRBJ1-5	TGTGCCAGCAGCCAAACACAGGGGGGAAGGCAGCCCCAGCATTTT	CASSQTQGGRQPQHF
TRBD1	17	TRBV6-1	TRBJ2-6	TGTGCCAGCAGTGAACGGCAGGGGGCGGTCGGGGCCAACGTCCTGACTTTC	CASSERQGAVGANVLTF
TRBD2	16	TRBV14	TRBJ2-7	TGTGCCAGCAGCCAAGAGGTTGGGGGGAGGGCCTACGAGCAGTACTTC	CASSQEVGGRAYEQYF
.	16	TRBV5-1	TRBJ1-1	TGCGCCAGCAGCTTGGTGCCAGGGTATCGGAACACTGAAGCTTTCTTT	CASSLVPGYRNTEAFF
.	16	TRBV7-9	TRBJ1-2	TGTGCCAGCAGCATCGGGGGAGACTATCCTAACTATGGCTACACCTTC	CASSIGGDYPNYGYTF
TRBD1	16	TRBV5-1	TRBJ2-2	TGCGCCAGCAGCTCCGTTCGGGACAGGGCTTCCGGGGAGCTGTTTTTT	CASSSVRDRASGELFF
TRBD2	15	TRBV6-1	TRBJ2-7	TGTGCCAGCAGTGAACTAGCGGGAGGAGCCTACGAGCAGTACTTC	CASSELAGGAYEQYF
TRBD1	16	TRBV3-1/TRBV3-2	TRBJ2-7	TGTGCCAGCTACCATCTCCGGGACAGGGGAACCTACGAGCAGTACTTC	CASYHLRDRGTYEQYF
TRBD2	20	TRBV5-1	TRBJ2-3	TGCGCCAGCAGCAGCGGGACTAGCGGGAGTAGGGGGGGCCGCACAGATACGCAGTATTTT	CASSSGTSGSRGGRTDTQYF